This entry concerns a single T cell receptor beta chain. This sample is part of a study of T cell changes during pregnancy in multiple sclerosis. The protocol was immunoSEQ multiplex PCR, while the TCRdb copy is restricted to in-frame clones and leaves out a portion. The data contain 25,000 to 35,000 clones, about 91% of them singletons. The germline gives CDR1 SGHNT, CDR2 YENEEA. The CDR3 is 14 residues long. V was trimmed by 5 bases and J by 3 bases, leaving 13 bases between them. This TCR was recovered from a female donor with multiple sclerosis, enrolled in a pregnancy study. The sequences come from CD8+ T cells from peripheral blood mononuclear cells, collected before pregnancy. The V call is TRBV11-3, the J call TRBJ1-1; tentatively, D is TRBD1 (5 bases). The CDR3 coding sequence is TGTGCCAGCAGCCGCGGGGGAGAGGACACTGAAGCTTTCTTT. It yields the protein CASSRGGEDTEAFF.